This T cell receptor beta chain was sequenced in a study of cytomegalovirus exposure and HLA in healthy donors. With 60 Vbeta and 13 Jbeta primers, the PCR was carried out. Using immunoSEQ multiplex PCR, the repertoire was profiled, and TCRdb retains in-frame clones only, with some absent. This listing includes tens of thousands of clones. Germline loops: CDR1 MNHGY, CDR2 SAAAGT. Trimming removed 0 bases at V and 2 bases at J, with 17 bases between. The CDR3 is made up of 18 amino acids. The sequence came from a female donor in good health and CMV-seronegative. The gene calls are TRBV6-8 and TRBJ1-5, with D possibly being TRBD1 (6 bases). Input material: PBMCs. The CDR3 nucleotides read TGTGCCAGCAGTTACTCCGGGACAACCCCCAGGGGCAATCAGCCCCAGCATTTT. Encoded protein: CASSYSGTTPRGNQPQHF.